The 30 T cell receptor beta chains below were found in one sample sequenced in a study of blood T cell repertoires in COVID-19. Assay: immunoSEQ multiplex PCR; the TCRdb copy retains only in-frame clones and omits some. The data contain 160,000 or so clones, more than 75% of them seen just once; the ten biggest clones take up less than 6.5%. Sequences were obtained from peripheral blood. These receptor sequences come from a woman between 45 and 60 years old with COVID-19, enrolled during active disease.

The chain is built from TRBV5-1 and TRBJ1-2; 11 nucleotides agree with TRBD1. V was pared by 0 bases and J by 8 bases, with 3 bases of the junction left unmatched. CDR1 is SGHRS, CDR2 YFSETQ, per germline. This CDR3 has 14 amino acids. CDR3 sequence reads: CASSLGDRGKGYTF. The CDR3 DNA follows: TGCGCCAGCAGCTTGGGGGACAGGGGGAAAGGCTACACCTTC.

This clone was detected once. The CDR3 is CASSRGSPLHF. The CDR3, as DNA: TGTGCCAGCAGCCGGGGGTCACCCCTCCACTTT. V usage is TRBV7-2 and J usage is TRBJ1-6, with a tentative D call TRBD1 (5 bases). Germline-derived CDR1 and CDR2 are SGHTA and FQGNSA. Between the trimmed V and J ends, which lost 5 bases and 10 bases, there was a span of 6 bases. The CDR3 extends over 11 amino acids.

This chain links TRBV5-1 with TRBJ2-5; 8 bases align to TRBD2. The CDR3 is 15 amino acids. Germline V gene data show CDR1 as SGHRS and CDR2 as YFSETQ. V shed 4 bases, J shed 5 bases, and the junction held 10 bases outside the gene matches. Here the CDR3 DNA reads TGCGCCAGCAGCCCTTCCGGGGGGGCCGCTGAGACCCAGTACTTC. Protein sequence: CASSPSGGAAETQYF.

The rearrangement links TRBV10-3 to TRBJ2-5; D is unclear. The V end was cut by 0 bases, the J end by 10 bases, with 15 bases between. Germline CDR1 ENHRY, CDR2 SYGVKD. This CDR3 has 14 amino acids. The CDR3 DNA follows: TGTGCCATCAGTGAGTCTTCGTCGGCGCGGATCCAGTACTTC. Protein product: CAISESSSARIQYF.

The J gene is TRBJ2-2, the V gene TRBV4-3; 7 bases map to TRBD1. CDR1 and CDR2 (germline): LGHNA, YSLEER. The CDR3 consists of 15 residues. V shed 0 bases, J shed 5 bases, and the junction held 3 bases outside the gene matches. In DNA, the CDR3 is TGCGCCAGCAGCCAAGAGAGGGGGCGAACCGGGGAGCTGTTTTTT. Its protein is CASSQERGRTGELFF.

The V call is TRBV7-6, the J call TRBJ2-7; the match to TRBD1 covers 9 bases. The V gene's germline CDR1 is SGHVS and CDR2 FNYEAQ. CDR3 size: 15 residues. Trimming cost V 1 base and J 3 bases; bases outside gene matches: 4. The chain's CDR3 is CASSLGDRALYEQYF. The CDR3 nucleotides are TGTGCCAGCAGCTTAGGGGACAGGGCTCTCTACGAGCAGTACTTC.

V and J are TRBV4-1 and TRBJ1-1; 9 nucleotides agree with TRBD1. The ends lost 1 base at V and 2 bases at J; junction bases unmatched: 11. From germline, CDR1 is MGHRA and CDR2 YSYEKL. The CDR3 runs 18 residues. The CDR3 coding sequence is TGCGCCAGCAGCCAAGGAACCGGGACAGGGAGGGAAAACACTGAAGCTTTCTTT. It yields the protein CASSQGTGTGRENTEAFF.

The CDR3 DNA follows: TGTGCCAGCAGCTTAGTTGGGCAAAGCACAGATACGCAGTATTTT. Translating it yields CASSLVGQSTDTQYF. J is TRBJ2-3 and V is TRBV7-8; D is ambiguous. Looked up from germline, CDR1 is SGHVS and CDR2 is FQNEAQ. V lost 1 base and J lost 0, with 8 bases in between. CDR3 length equals 15 residues.

DNA of the CDR3: TGCAGCGTTGAACTGCAGGGGAGCTCCTACAATGAGCAGTTCTTC. Its translation is CSVELQGSSYNEQFF. This chain connects TRBV29-1 to TRBJ2-1, with a possible D match to TRBD1 (6 bases). The germline V gene encodes CDR1 SQVTM and CDR2 ANQGSEA. The CDR3 has 15 residues. The V end lost 2 bases, the J end lost 0 bases, and 11 bases lay between the germline ends.

V and J are TRBV5-1 and TRBJ2-3; 8 nucleotides match TRBD2. Trimming removed 0 bases from V and 4 bases from J; junction bases left unmatched: 13. Per germline, CDR1 SGHRS and CDR2 YFSETQ. This CDR3 has 18 amino acids. The CDR3 DNA sequence: TGCGCCAGCAGCTTGGAACGGGGGGGCCGGTTTAAACCAGATACGCAGTATTTT. It specifies CASSLERGGRFKPDTQYF.

The chain has TRBV7-9 and TRBJ1-2; D might be TRBD1 (6 bases). The germline V gene encodes CDR1 SEHNR and CDR2 FQNEAQ (reference sequence). The CDR3 is 14 amino acids. V was pared by 7 bases and J by 3 bases, with 15 bases between. CDR3 loop: CASTLGGVDYGYTF. CDR3 DNA sequence: TGTGCCAGCACGCTGGGGGGCGTCGACTATGGCTACACCTTC. Together with reference TRBV7-9 and TRBJ1-2, the CDR3 gives the full variable domain: DTGVSQNPRHKITKRGQNVTFRCDPISEHNRLYWYRQTLGQGPEFLTYFQNEAQLEKSRLLSDRFSAERPKGSFSTLEIQRTEQGDSAMYLCASTLGGVDYGYTFGSGTRLTVV.

V usage is TRBV6-6 and J usage is TRBJ2-1, with 7 bases identical to TRBD2. Germline-derived CDR1 and CDR2 are MNHNY and SVGAGI (reference sequence). The trim removed 5 bases at V and 9 bases at J, leaving 19 bases unmatched. The CDR3 runs to 17 residues. The DNA for the CDR3 is TGTGCCAGCAGTCGGACTAGTCCCGACCAAGCTGTTTTTGAGCAGTTCTTC. Its protein is CASSRTSPDQAVFEQFF.

The CDR3 spells CASSLDTSGGSDTQYF. In DNA, the CDR3 is TGTGCCAGCAGTTTAGACACTAGCGGGGGTTCAGATACGCAGTATTTT. The chain uses TRBV27 and TRBJ2-3; 11 positions match TRBD2. Trimming took 2 bases from V and 4 from J; bases not matched to a gene: 5. This CDR3 contains 16 residues. Per germline, CDR1 MNHEY and CDR2 SMNVEV (reference sequence).

The chain uses TRBV4-3 and TRBJ1-6, with 7 nucleotides matching TRBD1. CDR3 length: 16 amino acids. V was clipped by 2 bases and J by 5 bases; unmatched bases: 6. The germline V gene encodes CDR1 LGHNA and CDR2 YSLEER. The CDR3 is CASSQYRQGDNSPLHF. DNA for the CDR3: TGCGCCAGCAGCCAATACCGACAGGGAGATAATTCACCCCTCCACTTT.

This clone showed up just a few times. The chain is built from TRBV5-4 and TRBJ1-4; no definite D call. CDR3 length equals 15 residues. Between the trimmed V and J ends, which lost 0 bases and 7 bases, there was a span of 13 bases. In germline, CDR1 is SGHNT, CDR2 YYREEE (reference sequence). CDR3 loop: CASSLGGSVFEKLFF. CDR3 DNA sequence: TGTGCCAGCAGCTTGGGAGGGTCTGTTTTTGAAAAACTGTTTTTT. The full variable domain, in which reference TRBV5-4 and TRBJ1-4 provide the parts outside the CDR3, is ETGVTQSPTHLIKTRGQQVTLRCSSQSGHNTVSWYQQALGQGPQFIFQYYREEENGRGNFPPRFSGLQFPNYSSELNVNALELDDSALYLCASSLGGSVFEKLFFGSGTQLSVL.

The V call is TRBV5-1, the J call TRBJ2-2; 15 bases align to TRBD2. Germline V gene data show CDR1 as SGHRS and CDR2 as YFSETQ. Trimming removed 4 bases from V and 5 bases from J; junction bases left unmatched: 6. The length of the CDR3 is 17 residues. In DNA form, the CDR3 reads TGCGCCAGCAGCCCCGGACTAGCGGGGGGGCAGACCGGGGAGCTGTTTTTT. This codes for CASSPGLAGGQTGELFF.

V gene TRBV18 combines with J gene TRBJ1-2; possible D gene TRBD1, 5 bases. Per the germline V gene, CDR1 is KGHSH and CDR2 is LQKENI. CDR3 size: 14 residues. V was trimmed by 2 bases and J by 8 bases, leaving 15 bases between them. CDR3 residues: CASSPTDEGRGYTF. CDR3 nucleotides: TGTGCCAGCTCACCAACGGACGAGGGGAGGGGCTACACCTTC.

The genes are TRBV19 and TRBJ1-2; D gene ambiguous. Trimming took off 7 bases at V and 4 bases at J, with 10 bases between the two ends. The CDR3 runs 12 residues. Germline CDR1 is LNHDA and CDR2 is SQIVND (reference sequence). CDR3 bases: TGTGCCAGTATTGACTTCCGCTATGGCTACACCTTC. Protein sequence: CASIDFRYGYTF.

This rearrangement joins TRBV27 to TRBJ1-5; 7 bases map to TRBD1. CDR3 length: 14 amino acids. Trimming removed 3 bases from V and 7 bases from J; junction bases left unmatched: 6. Germline CDR1 MNHEY, CDR2 SMNVEV (reference sequence). CDR3 amino acids: CASSFRQGVQPQHF. DNA for the CDR3: TGTGCCAGCAGTTTCCGTCAGGGGGTGCAGCCCCAGCATTTT.

The rearrangement uses TRBV7-9 and TRBJ2-5, with 7 bases fitting TRBD2. The V segment lost 1 base and the J segment 4 bases; nucleotides outside the gene matches: 3. The length of the CDR3 is 14 residues. The V gene's germline CDR1 is SEHNR and CDR2 FQNEAQ (reference sequence). The CDR3 DNA sequence: TGTGCCAGCAGCTTAGACGGGGAGGGAGAGACCCAGTACTTC. Amino acid sequence: CASSLDGEGETQYF.

The gene calls are TRBV5-6 and TRBJ2-4; the match to TRBD1 covers 8 bases. V shed 0 bases and J 0 bases; nucleotides not matched to a gene: 2. This CDR3 has 16 residues. Germline CDR1 reads SGHDT; CDR2 reads YYEEEE. The CDR3 coding sequence is TGTGCCAGCAGCTTGGGGACAGGGTTAGCCAAAAACATTCAGTACTTC. It codes for CASSLGTGLAKNIQYF.

V and J are TRBV4-1 and TRBJ2-1, with D unresolved. Trimming shortened V by 0 bases and J by 2 bases, and 11 bases separated the two germline ends. Germline-derived CDR1 and CDR2 are MGHRA and YSYEKL. The CDR3 covers 16 residues. The CDR3 bases are TGCGCCAGCAGCCAAGAGCGAACTGACACCTACAATGAGCAGTTCTTC. Residues: CASSQERTDTYNEQFF.

The rearrangement uses TRBV7-2 and TRBJ1-5; a weak D match, TRBD1 (5 bases). The V gene's germline CDR1 is SGHTA and CDR2 FQGNSA. The CDR3 totals 17 residues. The V end lost 5 bases, the J end lost 3 bases, and 20 bases lay between the germline ends. DNA of the CDR3: TGTGCCAGCAGCCGCCCATTGGGAGGGGTTGTCAATCAGCCCCAGCATTTT. It yields the protein CASSRPLGGVVNQPQHF. The complete variable domain, with remaining parts taken from reference TRBV7-2 and TRBJ1-5, reads GAGVSQSPSNKVTEKGKDVELRCDPISGHTALYWYRQSLGQGLEFLIYFQGNSAPDKSGLPSDRFSAERTGGSVSTLTIQRTQQEDSAVYLCASSRPLGGVVNQPQHFGDGTRLSIL.

This clone was counted between two and nine times. The genes are TRBV4-2 and TRBJ2-1; 7 nucleotides line up with TRBD2. CDR1 LGHNA and CDR2 YNFKEQ come from the germline V gene. The CDR3 covers 13 residues. Trimming cost V 4 bases and J 8 bases; bases outside gene matches: 5. The CDR3: CASSRGGGDEQFF. CDR3 sequence (DNA): TGTGCCAGCAGCCGGGGGGGAGGGGATGAGCAGTTCTTC.

In its sample, this clone was seen once. V and J are TRBV7-6 and TRBJ2-7, with 9 bases fitting TRBD1. The V gene end was trimmed by 2 bases and the J gene end by 0 bases; junction bases not matched to a gene: 2. The CDR3 runs 15 residues. Germline V gene sequence: CDR1 SGHVS, CDR2 FNYEAQ. CDR3 coding DNA: TGTGCCAGCAGCTTACAGGGACAGGGCTCCTACGAGCAGTACTTC. Translating gives CASSLQGQGSYEQYF.

The J gene is TRBJ2-7, the V gene TRBV28; tentative D call: TRBD1 (6 bases). This CDR3 has 12 residues. Trimming left V 8 bases short and J 3 bases short, with 11 bases between. Germline loops: CDR1 MDHEN, CDR2 SYDVKM. The CDR3 bases are TGTGCCAGCCTTGGGACACACTACGAGCAGTACTTC. It encodes CASLGTHYEQYF.

V and J are TRBV7-3 and TRBJ2-7, with 9 nucleotides matching TRBD2. The V segment lost 4 bases and the J segment 2 bases; nucleotides outside the gene matches: 6. In germline, CDR1 is SGHTA, CDR2 FQGTGA. CDR3 length: 15 amino acids. CDR3 in DNA: TGTGCCAGCAGCTCAACCGGCGGGGGGGCCTACGAGCAGTACTTC. It specifies CASSSTGGGAYEQYF. The full variable domain, rest sourced from reference TRBV7-3 and TRBJ2-7, is GAGVSQTPSNKVTEKGKYVELRCDPISGHTALYWYRQSLGQGPEFLIYFQGTGAADDSGLPNDRFFAVRPEGSVSTLKIQRTERGDSAVYLCASSSTGGGAYEQYFGPGTRLTVT.

The genes are TRBV7-2 and TRBJ2-1; TRBD2 aligns across 11 bases. With V trimmed by 5 bases and J by 8 bases, 8 bases remained unmatched. Per germline, CDR1 SGHTA and CDR2 FQGNSA. This CDR3 contains 15 residues. Here the CDR3 reads CASSHSGGALDEQFF. CDR3 nucleotide sequence: TGTGCCAGCAGCCATAGCGGGGGGGCGTTGGATGAGCAGTTCTTC.

This chain links TRBV4-2 with TRBJ2-5; 12 bases are a match to TRBD2. V lost 4 bases and J lost 5; bases outside the gene matches: 5. CDR1 is LGHNA and CDR2 is YNFKEQ in the germline V gene. The CDR3 is 15 amino acids. In nucleotides, the CDR3 is TGTGCCAGCAGCCTCACTAGCGGGGGGTCGGAGACCCAGTACTTC. Amino acids: CASSLTSGGSETQYF.

Only a few counts were recorded for this clone. This sequence joins TRBV10-3 and TRBJ2-5, with D possibly being TRBD1 (5 bases). This CDR3 is built from 14 residues. Germline assignment: CDR1 ENHRY and CDR2 SYGVKD. Trimming removed 11 bases from V and 2 bases from J, with 18 bases in between. Here the CDR3 DNA reads TGTGCCGCCTCAACCCGACAGAAACAAGAGACCCAGTACTTC. It codes for CAASTRQKQETQYF.